This T cell receptor (beta chain) was sequenced in a study of long-term antiretroviral therapy in people with HIV. Study findings and constraints: Blood draws took place between about 2004 and 2018 and possibly involved older ART regimens.

A note on this clone: No antigen is known for it.

The libraries were made with immunoSEQ v3.0 at survey level. Clones were read by immunoSEQ multiplex PCR, and TCRdb kept only the in-frame ones, dropping some. There are about 21,000 clones in the sample; 84% occur only once, and 3.4% lies in the top ten. V lost 1 base, J lost 3 bases, and 14 bases lay in between. Germline V gives CDR1 SGHTA, CDR2 FQGNSA. The CDR3 is 16 amino acids. The V call is TRBV7-2, the J call TRBJ2-3; weak D call: TRBD2 (6 bases). This receptor was obtained from a woman aged 50 to 65 with HIV. Sequencing was performed on unsorted PBMCs, taken 1.9 years after starting antiretroviral therapy. The CDR3 loop is CASSLVGRRDTDTQYF. As DNA, the CDR3 is TGTGCCAGCAGCTTAGTCGGTAGGCGGGATACAGATACGCAGTATTTT.